This T cell receptor beta chain was retrieved from a study of blood T cell repertoires in COVID-19. On the study more broadly: Researchers got acute and convalescent COVID-19 samples from the United States, Italy and Spain.

Germline lookup yields CDR1 SGDLS and CDR2 YYNGEE. Trimming cost V 4 bases and J 8 bases; bases outside gene matches: 7. This CDR3 spans 15 amino acids. Authors' analysis steps: Estimates of nucleated cell counts were drawn from the amplification of reference gene primers. TCRdb keeps only in-frame clones here, not all; method: immunoSEQ multiplex PCR. That table gives V, J and clone size, and the DNA gave D and trimming. The table includes 120,000 or so clones, about nine tenths detected once. Sequencing was done on a sample of peripheral blood. The clonotype originates from a woman in her 70s with acute or convalescent COVID-19. This chain connects TRBV9 to TRBJ1-4; 11 nucleotides line up with TRBD1. The CDR3 bases are TGTGCCAGCAGCACCCGGGACAGGGGGTTCGAAAAACTGTTTTTT. The encoded protein is CASSTRDRGFEKLFF. The variable domain in full, completed from reference TRBV9 and TRBJ1-4, reads DSGVTQTPKHLITATGQRVTLRCSPRSGDLSVYWYQQSLDQGLQFLIQYYNGEERAKGNILERFSAQQFPDLHSELNLSSLELGDSALYFCASSTRDRGFEKLFFGSGTQLSVL.